The source of this T cell receptor (beta chain) is a study of control samples from healthy donors and cancer patients. TCRdb's copy holds only in-frame clones and misses some; the assay was immunoSEQ multiplex PCR. The data hold 85,000 to 95,000 clones, with approximately 82% observed a single time. This CDR3 has 15 amino acids. Germline values: CDR1 MGHRA, CDR2 YSYEKL. V shed 1 base and J shed 5 bases, with 14 bases lying between them. The rearrangement uses TRBV4-1 and TRBJ1-1; TRBD1 might be the D (5 bases). The sequenced sample was blood. This receptor was taken from a woman aged 60-70 years in good health. CDR3 in DNA: TGCGCCAGCAGCCAAGGTACTTGGGGGGGGACTGAAGCTTTCTTT. This encodes CASSQGTWGGTEAFF.